This record looks at one T cell receptor beta chain sequence and its context. In the authors' workflow: Reference gene primer amplification gave estimated nucleated cell counts. Assay used: immunoSEQ multiplex PCR; TCRdb lists only in-frame clones, some missing. V and J calls and clone size are given by that table; D and trimming were obtained from the DNA. Of 120,000 to 150,000 clones listed, 84% were seen once; the top ten hold approximately 9%. This entry comes from a study of blood T cell repertoires in COVID-19. Study details: Sample material is recorded as cDNA or gDNA derived from T cells, B-cell-depleted T cells, or PBMCs.

V dropped 1 base and J dropped 2; count of bases not matched to a gene: 5. The CDR3 is made up of 16 amino acids. Germline CDR1 is SGHDT and CDR2 is YYEEEE. V gene TRBV5-6 combines with J gene TRBJ1-5; the match to TRBD1 covers 8 bases. The receptor was derived from a woman of 80 years or more in a cohort sampled during active or convalescent COVID-19. The sequenced sample was peripheral blood. CDR3: CASSLKTGEGNQPQHF. The DNA of the CDR3 is TGTGCCAGCAGCTTGAAGACAGGGGAAGGCAATCAGCCCCAGCATTTT.